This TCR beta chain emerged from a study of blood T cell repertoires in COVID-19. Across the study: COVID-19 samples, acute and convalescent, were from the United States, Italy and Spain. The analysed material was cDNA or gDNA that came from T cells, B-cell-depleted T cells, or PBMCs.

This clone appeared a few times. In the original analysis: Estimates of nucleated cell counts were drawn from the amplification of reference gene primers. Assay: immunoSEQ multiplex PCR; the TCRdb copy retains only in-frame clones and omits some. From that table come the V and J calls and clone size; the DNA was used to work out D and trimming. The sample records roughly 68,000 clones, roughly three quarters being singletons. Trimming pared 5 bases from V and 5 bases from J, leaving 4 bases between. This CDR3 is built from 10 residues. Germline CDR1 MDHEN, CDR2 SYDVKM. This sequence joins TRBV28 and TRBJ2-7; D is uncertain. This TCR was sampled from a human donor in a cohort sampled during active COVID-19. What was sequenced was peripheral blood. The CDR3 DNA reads TGTGCCAGCAGTCGTCACGAGCAGTACTTC. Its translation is CASSRHEQYF.